The 9 T cell receptor beta chains listed next were all sequenced from one sample in a study of cytomegalovirus exposure and HLA in healthy donors. It was with 60 Vbeta and 13 Jbeta primers that the PCR ran. The method was immunoSEQ multiplex PCR; TCRdb's version includes in-frame clones alone and lacks a portion of them. This repertoire shows 70,000 to 80,000 clones, almost 85% found once; its top ten account for 1.9%. The source material was PBMCs. The receptors shown here come from a man aged 18 to 30 in good health and CMV-seronegative.

The rearrangement uses TRBV11-3 and TRBJ2-1; TRBD2 matches 10 bases. Germline CDR1 reads SGHNT; CDR2 reads YENEEA. The CDR3 extends over 15 amino acids. After removal of 5 bases from V and 9 bases from J, the junction contained 10 bases not matched to a gene. The CDR3 DNA sequence: TGTGCCAGCAGCGAAACTAGCGGGACAAGCTCTGAGCAGTTCTTC. The encoded protein is CASSETSGTSSEQFF.

A few counts support this clone. The chain is built from TRBV30 and TRBJ1-1; D perhaps matches TRBD1 (5 bases). CDR1 is GTSNPN and CDR2 is SVGIG in the germline V gene (reference sequence). Trimming pared 4 bases from V and 7 bases from J, leaving 19 bases between. CDR3 size: 14 residues. CDR3 DNA: TGTGCCTGGATCTTTCTTCGGGGGGAGGGTGAAGCTTTCTTT. The encoded protein is CAWIFLRGEGEAFF.

The rearrangement links TRBV27 to TRBJ2-5; 9 positions agree with TRBD2. The CDR3 covers 16 residues. Unmatched junction bases numbered 12, after V lost 8 bases and J lost 2 bases. CDR1 MNHEY and CDR2 SMNVEV come from the germline V gene (reference sequence). CDR3 in DNA: TGTGCCAGCCCCCGGGGCATAGCGGGGGAGCAAGAGACCCAGTACTTC. Amino acids: CASPRGIAGEQETQYF.

The chain links TRBV5-1 to TRBJ1-6; weak D call: TRBD1 (6 bases). CDR3 size: 15 residues. Germline lookup yields CDR1 SGHRS and CDR2 YFSETQ. V was trimmed by 3 bases and J by 6 bases, leaving 13 bases between them. The CDR3 DNA is TGCGCCAGCAGCTCCGGACAGCTTACTAATTCACCCCTCCACTTT. As protein: CASSSGQLTNSPLHF.

This chain links TRBV5-1 with TRBJ2-3; D possibly corresponds to TRBD1 (6 bases). This CDR3 spans 16 amino acids. V gave up 0 bases and J gave up 4 bases, with 15 bases separating them. Germline assignment: CDR1 SGHRS and CDR2 YFSETQ. The DNA of the CDR3 is TGCGCCAGCAGCTTGGTACAGGGTGGTTTTGCAGATACGCAGTATTTT. Translating gives CASSLVQGGFADTQYF.

The chain links TRBV29-1 to TRBJ1-1; 12 nucleotides agree with TRBD1. The CDR3 sequence is 11 residues long. The V gene's germline CDR1 is SQVTM and CDR2 ANQGSEA. With 7 bases clipped from V and 6 bases from J, the junction kept 0 bases outside the gene matches. The CDR3 DNA follows: TGCAGCGGGGACAGGGGGCCTGAAGCTTTCTTT. This codes for CSGDRGPEAFF.

The chain carries TRBV11-2 and TRBJ2-1; 10 bases map to TRBD2. With 6 bases clipped from V and 0 bases from J, the junction kept 14 bases outside the gene matches. The CDR3 length is 19 residues. Germline CDR1 reads SGHAT; CDR2 reads FQNNGV. The DNA for the CDR3 is TGTGCCAGCAGATTATTAGCGGGAGGCCGACCCAGCTCCTACAATGAGCAGTTCTTC. Amino acid sequence: CASRLLAGGRPSSYNEQFF.

This clone was seen more than once but under ten times. The CDR3 DNA is TGTGCCACAAGACATGGGCAGGGGGCTGTTAATGAGCAGTTCTTC. Translating gives CATRHGQGAVNEQFF. This chain uses TRBV28 with TRBJ2-1; TRBD1 agrees at 8 bases. The CDR3 spans 15 residues. Germline trimming cut 10 bases from V and 7 bases from J; bases unmatched to any gene: 15. The germline gives CDR1 MDHEN, CDR2 SYDVKM. The whole variable domain, filled in from reference TRBV28 and TRBJ2-1, reads DVKVTQSSRYLVKRTGEKVFLECVQDMDHENMFWYRQDPGLGLRLIYFSYDVKMKEKGDIPEGYSVSREKKERFSLILESASTNQTSMYLCATRHGQGAVNEQFFGPGTRLTVL.

As regards this clone: The germline gene is not matched at one end of the junction; a read error may be the cause. The chain has TRBV7-7 and TRBJ2-3; TRBD2 matches 9 bases. The CDR3 length is 15 residues. The germline V gene encodes CDR1 SSHAT and CDR2 FNYEAQ (reference sequence). Here the CDR3 reads CASSPAGLATDTQYF. The CDR3 nucleotides are TGTGCTAGCAGCCCGGCGGGACTAGCCACAGATACGCAGTATTTT.